These 2 T cell receptor beta chains originate from one sample sequenced in a study of identifying expanded T cells in peripheral blood. Generated by immunoSEQ multiplex PCR, the TCRdb table keeps only in-frame clones and is missing some. The sample lists about 85,000 clones, approximately 91% occurring once. The material sequenced was blood. These TCRs come from a person aged 18 to 70 in good health.

The CDR3 loop is CSARDALNRDEQYF. DNA for the CDR3: TGCAGCGCACGAGACGCCTTGAACAGGGACGAGCAGTACTTC. The chain employs TRBV29-1 and TRBJ2-7, with a possible D match to TRBD1 (6 bases). With 7 bases removed from V and 5 bases from J, the gap between germline ends came to 21 bases. The CDR3 has 14 amino acids. Germline CDR1 is SQVTM and CDR2 is ANQGSEA.

The chain is built from TRBV2 and TRBJ2-3; no clear D. The CDR3 has 13 residues. Looked up from germline, CDR1 is SNHLY and CDR2 is FYNNEI. Trimming removed 4 bases at V and 6 bases at J, with 11 bases between. The DNA for the CDR3 is TGTGCCAGCAGTGTTGACGGGCCGGATACGCAGTATTTT. Its protein product is CASSVDGPDTQYF.